This T cell receptor (beta chain) was retrieved from a study of cytomegalovirus exposure and HLA in healthy donors. Use of 60 Vbeta and 13 Jbeta primers characterized the PCR. Profiled with immunoSEQ multiplex PCR; TCRdb holds only in-frame clones, not every one. The sample lists 90,000 to 110,000 clones, 65% to 90% occurring once. The CDR3 consists of 14 residues. Germline V gene data show CDR1 as SNHLY and CDR2 as FYNNEI. The J segment lost 4 bases and the V segment lost 7 bases, leaving 5 bases of the junction unmatched. The sequencing input was PBMCs. This chain joins TRBV2 and TRBJ1-5; 9 positions agree with TRBD1. The TCR originated in a man younger than 40 in good health and CMV-seropositive. This CDR3 reads CASTGQGQNQPQHF. The CDR3 region has the DNA TGTGCCAGCACGGGACAGGGCCAAAATCAGCCCCAGCATTTT.